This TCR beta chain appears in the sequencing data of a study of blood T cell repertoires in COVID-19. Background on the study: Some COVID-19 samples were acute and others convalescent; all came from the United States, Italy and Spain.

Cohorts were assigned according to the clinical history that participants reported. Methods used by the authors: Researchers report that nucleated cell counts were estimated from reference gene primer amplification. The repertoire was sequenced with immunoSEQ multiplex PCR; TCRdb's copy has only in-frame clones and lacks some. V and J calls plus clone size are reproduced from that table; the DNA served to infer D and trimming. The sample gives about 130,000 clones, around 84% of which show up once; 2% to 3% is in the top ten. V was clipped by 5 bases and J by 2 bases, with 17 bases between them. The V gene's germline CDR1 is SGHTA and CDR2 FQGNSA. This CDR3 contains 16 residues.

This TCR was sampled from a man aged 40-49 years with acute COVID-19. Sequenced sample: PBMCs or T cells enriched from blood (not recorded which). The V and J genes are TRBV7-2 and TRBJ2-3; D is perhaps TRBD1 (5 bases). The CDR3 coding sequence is TGTGCCAGCAGCCCTACCCGTGACAGCTACACAGATACGCAGTATTTT. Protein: CASSPTRDSYTDTQYF.